This T cell receptor (beta chain) comes out of a study of T cell responses to AZD1222 COVID-19 vaccine. Study in general: Pooling of second doses given at about 4 or about 12 weeks was done. The study, taken as a whole, reports: Repertoires were sampled only after the peak T cell response.

The data were produced by immunoSEQ multiplex PCR, yet TCRdb's version contains in-frame clones alone and is incomplete. The table includes around 76,000 clones, around 83% detected once. As regards this clone: Its antigen is not identified.

Germline CDR1 SQVTM, CDR2 ANQGSEA. This CDR3 comprises 13 residues. V gave up 6 bases and J gave up 4 bases, with 15 bases separating them. The sequence derives from an adult in good health. V usage is TRBV29-1 and J usage is TRBJ1-2, with TRBD1 as a possible D gene (5 bases). Material: peripheral blood, obtained on day 0 of AZD1222 vaccination. The CDR3, as DNA: TGCAGCGTCATACCGGGGCAGTCCTATGGCTACACCTTC. This gives the protein CSVIPGQSYGYTF.